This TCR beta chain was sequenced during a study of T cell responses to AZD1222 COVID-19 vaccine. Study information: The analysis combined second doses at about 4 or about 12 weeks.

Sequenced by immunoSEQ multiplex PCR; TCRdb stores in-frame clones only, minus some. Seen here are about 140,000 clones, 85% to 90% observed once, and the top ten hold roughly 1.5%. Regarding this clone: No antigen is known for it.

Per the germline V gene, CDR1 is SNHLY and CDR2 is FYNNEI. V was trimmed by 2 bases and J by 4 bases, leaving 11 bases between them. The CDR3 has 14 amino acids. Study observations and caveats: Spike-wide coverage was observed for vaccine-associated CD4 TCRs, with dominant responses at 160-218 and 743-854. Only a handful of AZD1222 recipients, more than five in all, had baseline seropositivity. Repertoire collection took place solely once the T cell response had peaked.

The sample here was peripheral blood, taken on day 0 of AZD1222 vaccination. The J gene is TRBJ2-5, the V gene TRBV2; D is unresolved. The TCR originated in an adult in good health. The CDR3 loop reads CASSENHLGETQYF. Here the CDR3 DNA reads TGTGCCAGCAGTGAAAACCACCTTGGAGAGACCCAGTACTTC.